This TCR beta chain is drawn from a study of CD8 T cells in ankylosing spondylitis. Each CDR3 protein gets one entry after TCRdb re-called the 5' RACE reads with MiXCR. Seen here are approximately 110,000 distinct CDR3 sequences, 20% to 30% observed once, and the top ten hold more than 9%. V lost 2 bases, J lost 6 bases, and 16 bases stayed unmatched. The germline gives CDR1 DFQATT, CDR2 SNEGSKA (reference sequence). The CDR3 is 16 amino acids. This receptor was taken from a male donor with ankylosing spondylitis. Specimen: synovial fluid, either unsorted or a sorted T cell fraction (not recorded which). The V and J genes are TRBV20-1 and TRBJ2-7; TRBD1 matches at 7 bases. As DNA, the CDR3 is TGCAGTGCTAGACCTCGGACAGGAGACTTAGGGGCCGAGCAGTACTTC. It yields the protein CSARPRTGDLGAEQYF.